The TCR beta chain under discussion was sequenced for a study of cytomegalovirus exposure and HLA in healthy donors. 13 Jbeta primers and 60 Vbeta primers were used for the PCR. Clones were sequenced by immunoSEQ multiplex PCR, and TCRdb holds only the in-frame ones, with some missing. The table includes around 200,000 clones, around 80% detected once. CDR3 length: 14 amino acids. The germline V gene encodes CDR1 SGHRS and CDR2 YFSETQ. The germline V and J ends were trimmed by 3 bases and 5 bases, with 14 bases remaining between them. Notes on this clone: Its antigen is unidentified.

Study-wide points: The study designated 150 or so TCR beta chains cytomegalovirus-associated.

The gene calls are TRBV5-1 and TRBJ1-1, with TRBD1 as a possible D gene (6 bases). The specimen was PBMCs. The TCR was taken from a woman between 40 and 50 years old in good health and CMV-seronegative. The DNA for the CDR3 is TGCGCCAGCAGCTGGACAGTGGGGAGTACTGAAGCTTTCTTT. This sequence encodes CASSWTVGSTEAFF.